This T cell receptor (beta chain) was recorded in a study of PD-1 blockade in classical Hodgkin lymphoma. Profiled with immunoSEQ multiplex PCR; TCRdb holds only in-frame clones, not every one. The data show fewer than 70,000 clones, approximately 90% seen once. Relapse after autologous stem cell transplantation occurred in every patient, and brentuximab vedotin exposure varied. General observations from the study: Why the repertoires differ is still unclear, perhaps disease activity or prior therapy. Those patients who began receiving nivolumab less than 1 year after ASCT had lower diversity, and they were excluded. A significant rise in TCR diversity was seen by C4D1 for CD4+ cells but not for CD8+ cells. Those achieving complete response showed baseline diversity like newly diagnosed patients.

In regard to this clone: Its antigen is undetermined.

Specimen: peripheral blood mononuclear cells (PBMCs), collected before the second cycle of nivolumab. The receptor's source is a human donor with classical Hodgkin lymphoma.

DNA for the CDR3: TGTGCCAGCAGTTACAGGGTCGGCAATCAGCCCCAGCATTTT. Protein: CASSYRVGNQPQHF. J is TRBJ1-5 and V is TRBV6-6; D remains unclear. In germline, CDR1 is MNHNY, CDR2 SVGAGI (reference sequence). The ends were cut back, 2 bases at V and 2 bases at J, with 7 bases in the middle. The CDR3 is 14 amino acids.